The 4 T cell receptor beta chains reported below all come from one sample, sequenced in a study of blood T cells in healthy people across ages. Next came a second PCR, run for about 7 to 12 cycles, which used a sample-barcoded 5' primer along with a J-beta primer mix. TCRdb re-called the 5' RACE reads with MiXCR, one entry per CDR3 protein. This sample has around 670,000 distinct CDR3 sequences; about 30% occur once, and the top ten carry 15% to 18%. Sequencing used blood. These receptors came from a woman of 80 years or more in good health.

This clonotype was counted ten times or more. The CDR3 protein is CASRRGGTINEQFF. The CDR3 DNA follows: TGTGCCAGCAGGCGGGGGGGTACCATCAATGAGCAGTTCTTC. This chain joins TRBV2 and TRBJ2-1; 9 bases are shared with TRBD2. CDR3 size: 14 residues. From germline, CDR1 is SNHLY and CDR2 FYNNEI. Unmatched junction bases numbered 6, after V lost 6 bases and J lost 6 bases.

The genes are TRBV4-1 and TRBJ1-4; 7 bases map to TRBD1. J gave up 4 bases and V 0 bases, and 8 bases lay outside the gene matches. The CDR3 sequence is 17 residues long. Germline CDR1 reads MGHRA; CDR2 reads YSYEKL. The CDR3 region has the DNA TGCGCCAGCAGCCAAGATATCCCGGGACAGATTAATGAAAAACTGTTTTTT. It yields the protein CASSQDIPGQINEKLFF.

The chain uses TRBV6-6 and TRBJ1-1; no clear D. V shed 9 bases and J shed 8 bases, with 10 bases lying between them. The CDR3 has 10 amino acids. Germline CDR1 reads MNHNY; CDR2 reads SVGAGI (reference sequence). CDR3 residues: CASKRQEAFF. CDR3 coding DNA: TGTGCCAGTAAGCGGCAGGAAGCTTTCTTT.

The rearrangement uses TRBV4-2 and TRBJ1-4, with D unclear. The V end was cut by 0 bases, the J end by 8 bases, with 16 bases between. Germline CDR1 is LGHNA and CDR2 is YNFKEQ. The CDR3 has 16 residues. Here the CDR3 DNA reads TGTGCCAGCAGCCAAGAAATAAGGGTGGCAGACGAAAAACTGTTTTTT. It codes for CASSQEIRVADEKLFF.